A selection of T cell receptor beta chains follows, all from one sample in a study of brain T cells in children with intractable seizures. Data came from immunoSEQ multiplex PCR; TCRdb stores just in-frame clones and leaves some out. The data show roughly 64,000 clones, approximately 95% seen once. The input for sequencing was peripheral blood, taken at surgery. The receptors come from a boy younger than two with focal cortical dysplasia and intractable seizures. CDR3s include the opening cysteine and the closing phenylalanine or tryptophan. The D gene is left open where the match is weak. Size tells how often a clone was seen (once, few, many) or the class of an expanded clone, and some rows leave it out.

TRBV7-9	-	TRBJ2-3	-	CASSPRGREGLRDTQYF	TGTGCCAGCAGCCCCAGGGGGCGGGAGGGCCTGAGAGATACGCAGTATTTT
TRBV27	-	TRBJ2-2	TRBD1	CASSTGGRVTGELFF	TGTGCCAGCAGCACAGGGGGCCGTGTCACCGGGGAGCTGTTTTTT
TRBV6-4	-	TRBJ2-3	TRBD2	CASSSTGTSGSDTQYF	TGTGCCAGCAGCAGTACCGGGACTAGCGGTTCAGATACGCAGTATTTT
TRBV28	-	TRBJ2-2	TRBD1	CASSSLTGVPGELFF	TGTGCCAGCAGTTCCCTAACAGGGGTGCCCGGGGAGCTGTTTTTT
TRBV6-5	once	TRBJ2-1	-	CASSYQGYNEQFF	TGTGCCAGCAGTTACCAGGGATACAATGAGCAGTTCTTC
TRBV10-2	-	TRBJ1-6	TRBD1	CASSENGQGDSPLHF	TGCGCCAGCAGTGAAAACGGACAGGGCGATTCACCCCTCCACTTT
TRBV4-2	-	TRBJ2-2	-	CASSQDSGNTGELFF	TGTGCCAGCAGCCAAGATAGTGGGAACACCGGGGAGCTGTTTTTT
TRBV5-1	-	TRBJ2-7	-	CASSLGGTVPYEQYF	TGCGCCAGCAGCTTGGGCGGGACAGTACCCTACGAGCAGTACTTC
TRBV5-4	-	TRBJ2-7	TRBD1	CASSPAPTGASSFEQYF	TGTGCCAGCAGCCCAGCGCCTACAGGGGCCTCCTCTTTCGAGCAGTACTTC
TRBV6-2/TRBV6-3	-	TRBJ2-3	-	CASSYPKRIETDTQYF	TGTGCCAGCAGTTACCCCAAGCGGATAGAAACAGATACGCAGTATTTT
TRBV7-9	-	TRBJ2-5	TRBD1	CASSLGPGTEETQYF	TGTGCCAGCAGCTTAGGCCCCGGGACAGAAGAGACCCAGTACTTC
TRBV2	-	TRBJ1-5	TRBD1	CASSVYGTGGNQPQHF	TGTGCCAGCAGTGTATACGGGACAGGGGGGAATCAGCCCCAGCATTTT
TRBV4-2	once	TRBJ2-1	TRBD1	CASSQDLTGGSDSYNEQFF	TGTGCCAGCAGCCAAGATTTAACAGGGGGATCCGACTCCTACAATGAGCAGTTCTTC
TRBV18	once	TRBJ1-2	TRBD1	CASSDRGSYGYTF	TGTGCCAGCTCAGACAGGGGGAGCTATGGCTACACCTTC
TRBV7-2	-	TRBJ2-7	-	CASSLVQGLFYEQYF	TGTGCCAGCAGCTTAGTACAGGGCCTTTTCTACGAGCAGTACTTC
TRBV5-1	-	TRBJ1-1	-	CASSLAGRNTEAFF	TGCGCCAGCAGCTTGGCCGGGCGGAACACTGAAGCTTTCTTT
TRBV3-1/TRBV3-2	-	TRBJ1-1	-	CASSHYPGTEAFF	TGTGCCAGCAGCCATTATCCGGGGACTGAAGCTTTCTTT
TRBV7-2	-	TRBJ1-2	-	CASSLGQGRYGYTF	TGTGCCAGCAGCTTAGGGCAGGGCAGATATGGCTACACCTTC
TRBV6-2/TRBV6-3	-	TRBJ2-1	TRBD1	CASSSPDRDSHNEQFF	TGTGCCAGCAGTTCTCCGGACAGGGACTCCCACAATGAGCAGTTCTTC
TRBV7-2	-	TRBJ2-7	-	CASSPAGYEQYF	TGTGCCAGCAGCCCAGCGGGTTACGAGCAGTACTTC
TRBV7-8	once	TRBJ2-7	-	CASGGTSYEQYF	TGTGCCAGCGGGGGGACCTCCTACGAGCAGTACTTC
TRBV6-2/TRBV6-3	-	TRBJ2-7	-	CASSYSLGPLEQYF	TGTGCCAGCAGTTACAGCCTGGGCCCCTTAGAGCAGTACTTC
TRBV7-9	-	TRBJ2-7	TRBD2	CASSLASGLYEQYF	TGTGCCAGCAGCTTAGCTAGCGGGCTGTACGAGCAGTACTTC
TRBV2	once	TRBJ1-1	-	CASSGGQIMNTEAFF	TGTGCCAGCAGTGGAGGACAGATCATGAACACTGAAGCTTTCTTT
TRBV12-3/TRBV12-4	-	TRBJ1-2	TRBD1	CASSSGQGGYTF	TGTGCCAGCAGTTCGGGACAGGGTGGCTACACCTTC
TRBV19	-	TRBJ2-6	TRBD1	CASSIGDRGGSFGANVLTF	TGTGCCAGTAGTATTGGGGACAGGGGGGGGTCTTTTGGGGCCAACGTCCTGACTTTC
TRBV20-1	once	TRBJ1-1	TRBD1	CSASSLWTGNTEAFF	TGCAGTGCTAGTAGTCTTTGGACAGGGAACACTGAAGCTTTCTTT
TRBV2	-	TRBJ1-5	TRBD1	CASSPQGNGNQPQHF	TGTGCCAGCAGCCCACAGGGGAACGGCAATCAGCCCCAGCATTTT
TRBV21-1	-	TRBJ2-5	-	CASSHRDRSVQETQYF	TGTGCCAGCAGCCATAGGGACAGGTCGGTTCAAGAGACCCAGTACTTC
TRBV18	-	TRBJ2-3	-	CASSPFVSGQGASTDTQYF	TGTGCCAGCTCACCATTTGTGTCAGGCCAGGGAGCTAGCACAGATACGCAGTATTTT
TRBV4-1	-	TRBJ2-7	-	CASRGTGRGEQYF	TGCGCCAGCCGCGGGACTGGACGGGGAGAGCAGTACTTC
TRBV6-5	-	TRBJ2-5	-	CASTGTGSWGETQYF	TGTGCCAGCACAGGAACCGGGAGTTGGGGGGAGACCCAGTACTTC